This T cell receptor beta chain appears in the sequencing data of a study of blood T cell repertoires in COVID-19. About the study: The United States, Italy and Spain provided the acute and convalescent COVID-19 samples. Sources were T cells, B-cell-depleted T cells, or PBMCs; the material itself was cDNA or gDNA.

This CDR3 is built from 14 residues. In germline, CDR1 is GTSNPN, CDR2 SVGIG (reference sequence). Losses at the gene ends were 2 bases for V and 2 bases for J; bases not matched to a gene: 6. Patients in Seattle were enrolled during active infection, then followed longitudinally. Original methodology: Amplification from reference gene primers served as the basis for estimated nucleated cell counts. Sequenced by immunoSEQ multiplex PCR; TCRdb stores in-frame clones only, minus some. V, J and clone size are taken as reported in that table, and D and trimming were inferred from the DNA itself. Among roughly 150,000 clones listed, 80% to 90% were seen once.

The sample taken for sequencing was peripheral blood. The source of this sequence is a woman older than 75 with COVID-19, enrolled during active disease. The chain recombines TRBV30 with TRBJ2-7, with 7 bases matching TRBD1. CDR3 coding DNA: TGTGCCTGGAGTCCCCGGGACAGTGCCTACGAGCAGTACTTC. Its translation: CAWSPRDSAYEQYF.